The 20 T cell receptor beta chains below all came from one sample that was sequenced in a study (dated by TCRdb to between 2014 and 2017). Preparation of the library involved 5' RACE. Reads for this sample came from an Illumina MiSeq. TCRdb itself trimmed the public reads at Q25 with fastp, ran MiXCR and retained productive beta chains. Here each entry gathers all rows of one CDR3 protein and keeps the most common genes and DNA. This sample has roughly 69,000 distinct CDR3 sequences in its table, and 22% of those were observed once. Clones ranked in the top ten supply under 3.5% of the sample. Source material: memory CD4+ T cells sorted from a lymph node. Interpreted using the paper, the cell subset or site label stands for: memory CD4+ T cells, CD4+CD45RO+CD25-. All receptors derive from a female donor with breast cancer.

This clonotype was picked up many times. The chain recombines TRBV20-1 with TRBJ2-1; D remains ambiguous. This CDR3 spans 15 amino acids. Germline values: CDR1 DFQATT, CDR2 SNEGSKA (reference sequence). V lost 0 bases and J 3 bases, leaving 12 bases between the germline ends. In nucleotides, the CDR3 is TGCAGTGCTAGAGACCCCCAGTCCATCTACAATGAGCAGTTCTTC. It codes for CSARDPQSIYNEQFF.

This clonotype was picked up a small number of times. This chain links TRBV6-5 with TRBJ2-1; 7 bases fit TRBD1. Germline V gene data show CDR1 as MNHEY and CDR2 as SVGAGI. The CDR3 extends over 14 amino acids. Germline trimming cut 11 bases from V and 10 bases from J; bases unmatched to any gene: 17. CDR3: CASRWGQSSFEQFF. CDR3 nucleotide sequence: TGTGCCTCCCGGTGGGGACAGTCATCGTTCGAGCAGTTCTTC.

This clonotype has only a few counts. V and J are TRBV28 and TRBJ2-3; 12 bases are shared with TRBD2. V lost 10 bases to trimming and J lost 4 bases; unmatched junction nucleotides: 9. The CDR3 consists of 15 residues. Germline V gene data show CDR1 as MDHEN and CDR2 as SYDVKM. The CDR3 DNA is TGTGCCACAGCTAGCGGGAGGGCCGTCGCAGATACGCAGTATTTT. Translating it yields CATASGRAVADTQYF.

The chain recombines TRBV5-1 with TRBJ2-7, with D possibly TRBD1 on 6 matching bases. The germline V gene has CDR1 SGHRS and CDR2 YFSETQ. Between the trimmed V and J ends, which lost 4 bases and 1 base, there was a span of 15 bases. This CDR3 contains 15 residues. The DNA for the CDR3 is TGCGCCAGCAGCGTAACAGGGTTACGGTCCTACGAGCAGTACTTC. Its translation: CASSVTGLRSYEQYF.

Details on this clonotype: A much larger clone lies a single base off, so this may be a read error. This rearrangement joins TRBV7-2 to TRBJ1-4; the D is unclear. The CDR3 consists of 15 residues. V was trimmed by 4 bases and J by 8 bases, leaving 17 bases between them. The germline CDR1 and CDR2 sequences are SGHTA and FQGNSA. The CDR3 reads CASSSGMNVEEKLFF. The CDR3 coding sequence is TGTGCCAGCAGCTCCGGTATGAATGTCGAGGAAAAACTGTTTTTT.

V is TRBV9 and J is TRBJ2-3; D not resolved. This CDR3 is built from 17 residues. The ends were cut back, 2 bases at V and 2 bases at J, with 18 bases in the middle. Germline CDR1 is SGDLS and CDR2 is YYNGEE. The CDR3 here is CASSVSGQAYNTDTQYF. For the CDR3, the DNA is TGTGCCAGCAGCGTTTCCGGGCAGGCCTATAACACAGATACGCAGTATTTT.

This clonotype counts as medium-sized (0.01 to 0.1%). CDR3 DNA: TGTGCCAGCAGCTTTATGGACAGGGATAATTCACCCCTCCACTTT. It codes for CASSFMDRDNSPLHF. The V and J genes are TRBV5-6 and TRBJ1-6; TRBD1 agrees at 8 bases. Germline-derived CDR1 and CDR2 are SGHDT and YYEEEE. This CDR3 is 15 amino acids long. Trimming at V came to 2 bases and at J to 5 bases, leaving 3 bases not matched to a gene.

There are many counts of this clonotype. The chain uses TRBV29-1 and TRBJ2-5; D is uncertain. V was trimmed by 2 bases and J by 4 bases, leaving 8 bases between them. Germline CDR1 is SQVTM and CDR2 is ANQGSEA. The CDR3 is made up of 12 amino acids. CDR3: CSVEPSGETQYF. CDR3 bases: TGCAGCGTTGAACCTTCGGGAGAGACCCAGTACTTC.

This clonotype was picked up a small number of times. This chain joins TRBV12-3 or TRBV12-4 and TRBJ1-1; D is unresolved. The CDR3 runs 11 residues. V was cut by 3 bases and J by 5 bases, with 4 bases left in between. CDR3: CASSLMTEAFF. CDR3 coding DNA: TGTGCCAGCAGTTTGATGACTGAAGCTTTCTTT.

At least ten counts were recorded for this clonotype. The genes are TRBV10-2 and TRBJ2-3, with 10 bases fitting TRBD2. This CDR3 comprises 14 residues. V lost 7 bases and J lost 2; bases outside the gene matches: 3. In germline, CDR1 is WSHSY, CDR2 SAAADI. In DNA form, the CDR3 reads TGCGCCAGCACGGGGACTAGCGTCACAGATACGCAGTATTTT. It specifies CASTGTSVTDTQYF.

The chain uses TRBV6-1 and TRBJ2-2; TRBD2 is a possible D gene (5 bases). The CDR3 has 16 amino acids. The ends were cut back, 4 bases at V and 2 bases at J, with 14 bases in the middle. The germline gives CDR1 MNHNS, CDR2 SASEGT. For the CDR3, the DNA is TGTGCCAGCAGTGCGCAACCGGGGATAAACACCGGGGAGCTGTTTTTT. It translates to CASSAQPGINTGELFF.

This clonotype was seen only a few times. The rearrangement joins TRBV15 to TRBJ1-2, with 11 positions matching TRBD1. The CDR3 consists of 15 residues. The trim removed 0 bases at V and 3 bases at J, leaving 0 bases unmatched. The germline V gene encodes CDR1 LNHNV and CDR2 YYDKDF (reference sequence). The CDR3 nucleotides read TGTGCCACCAGCAGAGAGGGACAGGGGGACTATGGCTACACCTTC. It is translated as CATSREGQGDYGYTF. Complete variable domain (other parts from reference TRBV15 and TRBJ1-2): DAMVIQNPRYQVTQFGKPVTLSCSQTLNHNVMYWYQQKSSQAPKLLFHYYDKDFNNEADTPDNFQSRRPNTSFCFLDIRSPGLGDTAMYLCATSREGQGDYGYTFGSGTRLTVV.

The chain employs TRBV6-2 or TRBV6-3 and TRBJ1-5; tentatively, D is TRBD1 (5 bases). The CDR3 runs to 14 residues. Germline CDR1 is MNHEY and CDR2 is SVGEGT. V was shortened by 6 bases and J by 0 bases, with 9 bases between the two germline ends. The CDR3 DNA reads as TGTGCCAGCAGCCATCAGGGTAGCAATCAGCCCCAGCATTTT. Protein: CASSHQGSNQPQHF.

About this clonotype: A much larger clone differs from this one at a single base, so this may be a read error. This sequence joins TRBV5-1 and TRBJ2-4; D is perhaps TRBD1 (6 bases). In germline, CDR1 is SGHRS, CDR2 YFSETQ. The CDR3 sequence is 14 residues long. The CDR3 is CASSLDRVGNTQYF. The CDR3 DNA is TGCGCCAGCAGCTTGGACAGGGTGGGAAACACTCAGTACTTC.

The chain is built from TRBV2 and TRBJ1-2; 7 nucleotides line up with TRBD1. Trimming took 9 bases from V and 8 from J; bases not matched to a gene: 9. Looked up from germline, CDR1 is SNHLY and CDR2 is FYNNEI. The CDR3 is 12 residues long. The CDR3, as DNA: TGTGCCAGTTTCGACAGGGATAGGGGCTACACCTTC. This sequence encodes CASFDRDRGYTF.

The chain uses TRBV1 and TRBJ1-6; the table's D call, TRBD1, was not checked against the DNA. TRBV1 is recorded as a pseudogene. The CDR3 runs to 13 residues. The CDR3 loop is CTSSRGENRALHF. CDR3 DNA sequence: TGCACCAGCAGCCGAGGGGAGAACCGGGCCCTCCACTTT.

The V gene is TRBV5-5, the J gene TRBJ1-2, with TRBD1 identical over 7 bases. The germline gives CDR1 SGHKS, CDR2 YYEKEE (reference sequence). The V and J ends lost 6 bases and 8 bases, in that order; junction bases with no gene match: 10. The CDR3 extends over 13 amino acids. CDR3 nucleotides: TGTGCCAGCATCTCACAGGGGAATCGGGGCTACACCTTC. Protein product: CASISQGNRGYTF.

This clonotype was observed a handful of times. The chain joins TRBV24-1 to TRBJ2-3, with 8 nucleotides matching TRBD2. V lost 5 bases and J lost 4; bases outside the gene matches: 13. The CDR3 is 17 amino acids. Germline CDR1 is KGHDR and CDR2 is SFDVKD. Here the CDR3 reads CATSGMAGGGKADTQYF. The CDR3 DNA reads as TGTGCCACCAGTGGAATGGCGGGGGGAGGAAAAGCAGATACGCAGTATTTT.

Comment on this clonotype: Being one base from a much bigger clone, this may be a read error. The chain has TRBV5-1 and TRBJ2-3; 11 bases map to TRBD1. Per the germline V gene, CDR1 is SGHRS and CDR2 is YFSETQ. J was trimmed by 3 bases and V by 7 bases; bases with no gene match: 1. This CDR3 is 13 amino acids long. The CDR3 sequence is CASRDRGTDTQYF. The CDR3 nucleotides read TGCGCCAGCCGGGACAGGGGGACAGATACGCAGTATTTT.

This chain connects TRBV21-1 to TRBJ1-1. TRBV21-1 is deemed a pseudogene. There are 13 residues in the CDR3. DNA of the CDR3: TGTGCCAGCAGCACCAGCTTGAACACTGAAGCCTTCTTT. It encodes CASSTSLNTEAFF.